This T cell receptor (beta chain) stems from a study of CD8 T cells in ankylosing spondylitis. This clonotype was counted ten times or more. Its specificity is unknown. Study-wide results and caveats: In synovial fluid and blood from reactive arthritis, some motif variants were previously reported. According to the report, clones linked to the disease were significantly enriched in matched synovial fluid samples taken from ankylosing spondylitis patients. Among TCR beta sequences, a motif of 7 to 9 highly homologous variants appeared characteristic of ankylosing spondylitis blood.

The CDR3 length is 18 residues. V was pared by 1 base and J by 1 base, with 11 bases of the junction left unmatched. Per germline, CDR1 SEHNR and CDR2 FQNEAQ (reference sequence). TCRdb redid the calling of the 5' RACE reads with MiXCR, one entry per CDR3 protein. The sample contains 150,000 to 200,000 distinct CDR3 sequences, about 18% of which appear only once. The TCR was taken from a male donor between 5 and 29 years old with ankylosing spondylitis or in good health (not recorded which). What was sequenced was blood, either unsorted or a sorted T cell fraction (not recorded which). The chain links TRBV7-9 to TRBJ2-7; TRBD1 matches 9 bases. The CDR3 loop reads CASSLEVGQGKTSYEQYV. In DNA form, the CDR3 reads TGTGCCAGCAGCTTAGAAGTGGGACAGGGAAAAACTTCCTACGAGCAGTACGTC.